These T cell receptor beta chains were read from a single sample in a study of regulatory dendritic cells for organ transplantation. The protocol was immunoSEQ multiplex PCR, while the TCRdb copy is restricted to in-frame clones and leaves out a portion. Altogether around 19,000 clones are present, around 85% being singletons, with the ten largest covering 0.68%. The antigens these receptors bind are not known. The specimen was naive CD4+ T cells from blood cultured with regulatory dendritic cells. These receptors were obtained from a human donor in good health. Both conserved end residues are part of each CDR3. The order of the fields is D gene, J gene, clone size, V gene, CDR3 DNA, CDR3 protein. The D gene is left open where the match is weak. The size entry is marked missing in some rows and otherwise reads once, few, many or a size class.

NA TRBJ2-1 NA TRBV5-1 TGCGCCAGCAGGGCGGGACAGCTAACGTACAATGAGCAGTTCTTC CASRAGQLTYNEQFF
NA TRBJ2-5 NA TRBV25-1 TGTGCCAGCAGTGAAGGATGGAACGAAGAGACCCAGTACTTC CASSEGWNEETQYF
TRBD1 TRBJ2-7 NA TRBV9 TGTGCCAGCAGCCCCCGGACAGGGGGGGGCGCCTACGAGCAGTACTTC CASSPRTGGGAYEQYF
NA TRBJ2-7 NA TRBV5-4 TGTGCCAGCAGCCAGAACACAGGTCAAAGCTCCTACGAGCAGTACTTC CASSQNTGQSSYEQYF
NA TRBJ2-7 NA TRBV10-3 TGTGCCACTTCTCGGGGCTCCTACGAGCAGTACTTC CATSRGSYEQYF
NA TRBJ1-2 NA TRBV29-1 TGCAGCGTTGACGAACTTTACAGGAGCTATGGCTACACCTTC CSVDELYRSYGYTF
NA TRBJ2-2 NA TRBV25-1 TGTGCCAGCAGTGAAGCCCGGGATTCAACCGGGGAGCTGTTTTTT CASSEARDSTGELFF
NA TRBJ2-3 NA TRBV4-1 TGCGCCAGCCGCGGGGTGAGCACAGATACGCAGTATTTT CASRGVSTDTQYF
NA TRBJ2-7 NA TRBV5-4 TGTGCCAGCAGCCGCGACGGAAGATCGCCCTACGAGCAGTACTTC CASSRDGRSPYEQYF
NA TRBJ2-6 NA TRBV2 TGTGCCAGCAGCAAGGATGCTGGGGCCAACGTCCTGACTTTC CASSKDAGANVLTF
NA TRBJ1-2 NA TRBV6-6 TGTGCCAGCAGGGACAACTTTAACTATGGCTACACCTTC CASRDNFNYGYTF
TRBD1 TRBJ2-6 NA TRBV9 TGTGCCAGCAGCGTAGGGGTAAGGCAGGGGGAGTTTTCTGGGGCCAACGTCCTGACTTTC CASSVGVRQGEFSGANVLTF
TRBD2 TRBJ2-7 NA TRBV10-3 TGTGCCATCGGCCCAGCAAGCGGGAGGGCCTACGAGCAGTACTTC CAIGPASGRAYEQYF
NA TRBJ1-2 NA TRBV5-1 TGCGCCAGCAGCCAAGGGGGGGTCGGAGATGGCTACACCTTC CASSQGGVGDGYTF
NA TRBJ2-7 NA TRBV5-1 TGCGCCAGCAGCTTGTCAGGGCGGGCCTACGAGCAGTACTTC CASSLSGRAYEQYF
NA TRBJ1-1 NA TRBV5-6 TGTGCCAGCAACCGACCCACATCACCAGGACAGTTTGCTTTCTTT CASNRPTSPGQFAFF
NA TRBJ2-7 NA TRBV9 TGTGCCAGCAGCGTAGTTCCGGGGAGTTACGAGCAGTACTTC CASSVVPGSYEQYF
NA TRBJ1-2 NA TRBV18 TGTGCCAGCTCTCCGGACGGAAGTGACTATGGCTACACCTTC CASSPDGSDYGYTF
NA TRBJ2-5 NA TRBV7-2 TGTGCCAGCAGCTTAGCGAGAGAGACCCAGTACTTC CASSLARETQYF
TRBD2 TRBJ2-1 NA TRBV4-3 TGCGCCAGCAGCCAAGTCTGGTCAGCGGGAGCTCGAAATGAGCAGTTCTTC CASSQVWSAGARNEQFF
NA TRBJ1-1 NA TRBV2 TGTGCCAGCAGTGAAGAGGGAAGGGGCCTTGAAGCTTTCTTT CASSEEGRGLEAFF
NA TRBJ1-3 few TRBV30 TGTGCCTGGAGTGTACGGTCACCGAGCTCTGGAAACACCATATATTTT CAWSVRSPSSGNTIYF
TRBD1 TRBJ1-3 once TRBV4-2 TGTGCCAGCAGCCAAGTGGACAGGCAAAACACCATATATTTT CASSQVDRQNTIYF
NA TRBJ2-1 few TRBV5-4 TGTGCCAGCAGCTCCAGGGCTGTTTCCTACAATGAGCAGTTCTTC CASSSRAVSYNEQFF
TRBD2 TRBJ2-1 NA TRBV19 TGTGCCAGTAGTTTCGGCGGGGGGCTTTACAATGAGCAGTTCTTC CASSFGGGLYNEQFF
NA TRBJ2-6 few TRBV4-3 TGCGCCAGCAGCCAACTTTATGCCTCTGGGGCCAACGTCCTGACTTTC CASSQLYASGANVLTF
NA TRBJ2-2 NA TRBV7-2 TGTGCCAGCAGCTTAGGCTGGGCTGGATTGAACACCGGGGAGCTGTTTTTT CASSLGWAGLNTGELFF
NA TRBJ2-3 NA TRBV18 TGTGCCAGCTCACCCAGGGTGGGCGGAAGCACAGATACGCAGTATTTT CASSPRVGGSTDTQYF
NA TRBJ1-5 once TRBV28 TGTGCCAGCAGCCGGGTCAATCAGCCCCAGCATTTT CASSRVNQPQHF
NA TRBJ2-5 NA TRBV18 TGTGCCAGCTCACCGAGATCCCACGGCCAAGAGACCCAGTACTTC CASSPRSHGQETQYF